This is a list of T cell receptor beta chains from one sample in a study of shared clonotypes between healthy human individuals. Sequenced by immunoSEQ multiplex PCR; TCRdb stores in-frame clones only, minus some. The sample includes roughly 110,000 clones, around 73% of them seen just once. The sequenced sample was memory CD8+ T cells sorted from blood. Receptors were obtained from a woman aged 25 to 39 in good health. Each CDR3 is given with its conserved first and last residue. Fields, in order: CDR3 protein, CDR3 DNA, clone size, J gene, D gene, V gene, CDR3 length. D genes are given only for firm matches. Rows may omit the clone size; those that give it use once, few, many or a size class.

CASSYGRSSTGELFF,TGTGCCAGCAGTTACGGTCGCAGTTCCACCGGGGAGCTGTTTTTT,NA,TRBJ2-2,NA,TRBV6-5,15
CASSFDNYEQYF,TGTGCCAGCAGCTTTGACAACTACGAGCAGTACTTC,NA,TRBJ2-7,NA,TRBV5-4,12
CASSPGETQYF,TGTGCCAGCAGCCCCGGGGAGACCCAGTACTTC,few,TRBJ2-5,NA,TRBV11-3,11
CASSLRGSGRASYEQYF,TGCGCCAGCAGCTTGAGGGGAAGCGGGAGGGCTTCCTACGAGCAGTACTTC,NA,TRBJ2-7,TRBD2,TRBV5-1,17
CAISEPGTDYEQYF,TGTGCCATCAGTGAGCCGGGGACTGACTACGAGCAGTACTTC,NA,TRBJ2-7,NA,TRBV10-3,14
CASRELAGGLDEQFF,TGTGCCAGCAGGGAACTAGCGGGAGGACTGGATGAGCAGTTCTTC,NA,TRBJ2-1,TRBD2,TRBV6-5,15
CASSPFAGEKLFF,TGCGCCAGCAGTCCCTTTGCGGGCGAAAAACTGTTTTTT,many,TRBJ1-4,NA,TRBV4-1,13
CAWSFIPRQGYTF,TGTGCCTGGAGTTTCATCCCTCGACAGGGTTACACCTTC,few,TRBJ1-2,TRBD1,TRBV30,13
CSAHRDYEQYF,TGCAGCGCCCACAGGGACTACGAGCAGTACTTC,NA,TRBJ2-7,NA,TRBV29-1,11
CASSFRTSRTNTEAFF,TGCGCCAGCAGCTTCCGGACTTCACGAACCAACACTGAAGCTTTCTTT,many,TRBJ1-1,NA,TRBV5-1,16
CASSSSYNNEQFF,TGTGCCAGCAGCTCGAGTTATAACAATGAGCAGTTCTTC,many,TRBJ2-1,NA,TRBV7-6,13
CASSSGRITTATNEKLFF,TGTGCCAGCAGTTCGGGCAGGATAACTACCGCAACTAATGAAAAACTGTTTTTT,NA,TRBJ1-4,NA,TRBV28,18
CAISNPGVSGAYEQYF,TGTGCCATCAGTAACCCCGGCGTTAGCGGGGCCTACGAGCAGTACTTC,NA,TRBJ2-7,TRBD2,TRBV10-3,16
CATGLAGEGEQYF,TGTGCCACCGGACTAGCGGGAGAAGGCGAGCAGTACTTC,NA,TRBJ2-7,TRBD2,TRBV10-3,13
CASSFSSSGEQYF,TGTGCCAGCAGTTTTTCGTCCTCTGGCGAGCAGTACTTC,few,TRBJ2-7,NA,TRBV27,13
CASSPGLAGGPAKNIQYF,TGTGCCAGCTCACCAGGACTAGCGGGAGGGCCGGCCAAAAACATTCAGTACTTC,NA,TRBJ2-4,TRBD2,TRBV18,18
CASNTETRDTIYF,TGTGCCAGCAATACAGAAACCCGGGACACCATATATTTT,many,TRBJ1-3,NA,TRBV2,13
CASSLGQGAILGTEAFF,TGCGCCAGCAGCTTGGGGCAGGGGGCTATTTTGGGCACTGAAGCTTTCTTT,NA,TRBJ1-1,TRBD1,TRBV5-1,17
CASSFLARIWNEQFF,TGCGCCAGCAGCTTCCTAGCCCGGATCTGGAATGAGCAGTTCTTC,NA,TRBJ2-1,NA,TRBV5-1,15
CATSRVAGSGANVLTF,TGTGCCACCAGCAGAGTTGCGGGCTCTGGGGCCAACGTCCTGACTTTC,many,TRBJ2-6,NA,TRBV15,16
CASSSGQLYEQYF,TGTGCCAGCAGCTCCGGACAGCTCTACGAGCAGTACTTC,few,TRBJ2-7,NA,TRBV7-9,13
CASSERGQGRDIQYF,TGTGCCAGCAGTGAACGAGGGCAGGGGAGGGACATTCAGTACTTC,NA,TRBJ2-4,NA,TRBV25-1,15
CASSRTGSNTEAFF,TGTGCCAGCAGCAGGACAGGGTCGAACACTGAAGCTTTCTTT,few,TRBJ1-1,TRBD1,TRBV7-9,14
CASSLQGYTNEKLFF,TGCGCCAGCAGCCTACAGGGGTACACTAATGAAAAACTGTTTTTT,NA,TRBJ1-4,TRBD1,TRBV4-1,15
CASSRWSGEPGELFF,TGTGCCAGTAGTAGGTGGTCAGGGGAGCCCGGGGAGCTGTTTTTT,NA,TRBJ2-2,NA,TRBV19,15
CASSQDSAGDNEQFF,TGTGCCAGCAGCCAAGATTCTGCCGGGGACAATGAGCAGTTCTTC,NA,TRBJ2-1,NA,TRBV4-2,15
CASSPGDRDLGEQYF,TGCGCCAGCAGCCCGGGGGACAGGGATTTAGGCGAGCAGTACTTC,few,TRBJ2-7,TRBD1,TRBV5-1,15
CASSFGRTGGETQYF,TGTGCCAGCAGTTTTGGGAGAACAGGGGGAGAGACCCAGTACTTC,NA,TRBJ2-5,TRBD1,TRBV27,15
CASSEARLAYYNEQFF,TGTGCCAGCAGTGAAGCGCGGCTAGCCTACTACAATGAGCAGTTCTTC,NA,TRBJ2-1,NA,TRBV2,16
CASSADSRAYNEQFF,TGCGCCAGCAGCGCGGACAGCAGGGCCTACAATGAGCAGTTCTTC,NA,TRBJ2-1,NA,TRBV5-1,15
CASSIDSPGNTIYF,TGTGCCAGCAGTATTGACAGCCCGGGAAACACCATATATTTT,NA,TRBJ1-3,NA,TRBV2,14
CASSLGTGITEAFF,TGTGCCAGCAGCTTGGGGACAGGGATAACTGAAGCTTTCTTT,few,TRBJ1-1,TRBD1,TRBV5-6,14
CASSYWGLAWYNEQFF,TGTGCCAGCAGTTACTGGGGACTAGCGTGGTACAATGAGCAGTTCTTC,NA,TRBJ2-1,TRBD2,TRBV6-5,16
CASSLLGQGRYEQYF,TGTGCCAGCAGTTTATTGGGACAGGGGAGATACGAGCAGTACTTC,NA,TRBJ2-7,TRBD1,TRBV28,15
CASSFSGNTIYF,TGTGCCAGCAGTTTTTCTGGAAACACCATATATTTT,NA,TRBJ1-3,NA,TRBV28,12
CASSQDRLQETQYF,TGTGCCAGCAGCCAAGATCGTCTGCAAGAGACCCAGTACTTC,NA,TRBJ2-5,NA,TRBV14,14
CASSDHPLTSFSFNEQFF,TGTGCCAGCAGTGACCACCCATTGACTAGCTTCTCTTTTAATGAGCAGTTCTTC,few,TRBJ2-1,TRBD2,TRBV6-4,18
CASTLRRTTNTIYF,TGTGCCAGCACCCTCCGACGGACAACCAACACCATATATTTT,NA,TRBJ1-3,NA,TRBV28,14
CASSYSGRGRGEQYF,TGTGCCAGCAGTTATAGCGGGAGAGGGCGGGGCGAGCAGTACTTC,few,TRBJ2-7,TRBD2,TRBV28,15
CASSFWVGGTQPQHF,TGTGCCAGCAGTTTTTGGGTGGGGGGCACTCAGCCCCAGCATTTT,NA,TRBJ1-5,NA,TRBV28,15
CASSWTGAGYGYTF,TGTGCCAGCAGTTGGACAGGGGCGGGCTATGGCTACACCTTC,once,TRBJ1-2,TRBD1,TRBV5-8,14
CASSSMVEAFF,TGTGCCAGCAGCTCGATGGTGGAGGCTTTCTTT,NA,TRBJ1-1,NA,TRBV6-1,11
CASSFIFGGGGSTNEKLFF,TGTGCCAGCAGCTTCATTTTCGGGGGTGGAGGCTCAACTAATGAAAAACTGTTTTTT,NA,TRBJ1-4,NA,TRBV7-9,19
CASSSGTHYEQYF,TGTGCCAGCAGCTCCGGGACTCACTACGAGCAGTACTTC,few,TRBJ2-7,NA,TRBV7-9,13
CASSEFKTGGTEAFF,TGTGCCAGCAGTGAATTTAAGACAGGGGGGACTGAAGCTTTCTTT,NA,TRBJ1-1,TRBD1,TRBV25-1,15
CASTGTEPYEQYF,TGTGCCAGCACAGGGACAGAACCGTACGAGCAGTACTTC,NA,TRBJ2-7,TRBD1,TRBV6-1,13
CASGLFSLNLQGNSYEQYF,TGTGCCAGCGGATTGTTCTCCCTGAACCTGCAGGGTAACTCCTACGAGCAGTACTTC,NA,TRBJ2-7,NA,TRBV28,19
CASSRTGSSYEQYF,TGTGCCAGCTCACGGACAGGGAGCTCCTACGAGCAGTACTTC,NA,TRBJ2-7,TRBD1,TRBV18,14
CASRDRLYEQYF,TGTGCCAGCAGGGACAGACTCTACGAGCAGTACTTC,NA,TRBJ2-7,NA,TRBV2,12
CASSPRTESYEQYF,TGTGCCAGCAGCCCCAGGACGGAATCCTACGAGCAGTACTTC,NA,TRBJ2-7,NA,TRBV9,14
CASSPGTGGAFF,TGTGCCAGCAGCCCCGGGACAGGTGGGGCTTTCTTT,NA,TRBJ1-1,TRBD1,TRBV5-4,12
CASSSSPGVANEQFF,TGTGCCAGCAGCTCATCCCCTGGAGTTGCCAATGAGCAGTTCTTC,NA,TRBJ2-1,NA,TRBV7-8,15
CASSSGVAGTGELFF,TGCGCCAGCAGCTCAGGAGTGGCGGGCACCGGGGAGCTGTTTTTT,NA,TRBJ2-2,NA,TRBV5-1,15
CASSLERRGTGDEKLFF,TGTGCCAGCAGCTTAGAACGCAGGGGGACAGGGGATGAAAAACTGTTTTTT,few,TRBJ1-4,TRBD1,TRBV7-9,17